The 21 T cell receptor beta chains below all came from one sample that was sequenced in a study of blood T cell repertoires in COVID-19. TCRdb's table, derived via immunoSEQ multiplex PCR, lists solely in-frame clones and lacks some. The sample records 150,000 to 200,000 clones, around 80% being singletons. The sample taken for sequencing was PBMCs or T cells enriched from blood (not recorded which). These receptors all stem from a woman aged 50 to 65 who had recovered from COVID-19.

The rearrangement uses TRBV19 and TRBJ1-2; TRBD1 might be the D (6 bases). The germline gives CDR1 LNHDA, CDR2 SQIVND (reference sequence). CDR3 length: 12 residues. V shed 6 bases and J shed 3 bases, with 8 bases lying between them. This CDR3 is CASSSGDYGYTF. The CDR3 nucleotides read TGTGCCAGTAGCTCAGGGGACTATGGCTACACCTTC.

This chain uses TRBV19 with TRBJ2-1, with TRBD2 identical over 9 bases. Looked up from germline, CDR1 is LNHDA and CDR2 is SQIVND (reference sequence). The CDR3 runs to 14 residues. J was trimmed by 4 bases and V by 4 bases; bases with no gene match: 2. The CDR3: CASSSGREYNEQFF. The CDR3 DNA reads TGTGCCAGTAGTAGCGGGAGGGAATACAATGAGCAGTTCTTC. The whole variable domain, remainder taken from reference TRBV19 and TRBJ2-1, is DGGITQSPKYLFRKEGQNVTLSCEQNLNHDAMYWYRQDPGQGLRLIYYSQIVNDFQKGDIAEGYSVSREKKESFPLTVTSAQKNPTAFYLCASSSGREYNEQFFGPGTRLTVL.

This chain connects TRBV7-7 to TRBJ2-1; TRBD1 might be the D (6 bases). This CDR3 has 17 amino acids. Trimming took 5 bases from V and 5 from J, leaving 22 bases between them. Germline V gene data show CDR1 as SSHAT and CDR2 as FNYEAQ (reference sequence). DNA of the CDR3: TGTGCCAGCAGCCCGGGACACACGATACATACGAACAATGAGCAGTTCTTC. Its translation is CASSPGHTIHTNNEQFF. The variable domain in full, completed from reference TRBV7-7 and TRBJ2-1, reads GAGVSQSPRYKVTKRGQDVTLRCDPISSHATLYWYQQALGQGPEFLTYFNYEAQPDKSGLPSDRFSAERPEGSISTLTIQRTEQRDSAMYRCASSPGHTIHTNNEQFFGPGTRLTVL.

The chain couples TRBV3-1 (or the pseudogene TRBV3-2) to TRBJ2-1; 8 nucleotides agree with TRBD2. Germline values: CDR1 LGHDT, CDR2 YNNKEL (reference sequence). This CDR3 comprises 17 residues. V lost 2 bases to trimming and J lost 12 bases; unmatched junction nucleotides: 18. The CDR3 nucleotides read TGTGCCAGCAGCCAACGCTTTTCTAGCGGGTCGCCCGCCGGGCAGTTCTTC. Its translation is CASSQRFSSGSPAGQFF.

This clone turned up a few times. The J gene is TRBJ1-1, the V gene TRBV6-2 or TRBV6-3; TRBD1 matches 7 bases. J was trimmed by 4 bases and V by 5 bases; bases with no gene match: 7. The CDR3 contains 14 residues. The germline CDR1 and CDR2 sequences are MNHEY and SVGEGT. This CDR3 reads CASSPWDSPTEAFF. Written as DNA, the CDR3 is TGTGCCAGCAGTCCCTGGGACAGTCCCACTGAAGCTTTCTTT.

The rearrangement links TRBV27 to TRBJ2-3, with a tentative D call TRBD2 (5 bases). Germline values: CDR1 MNHEY, CDR2 SMNVEV (reference sequence). The CDR3 extends over 14 amino acids. V lost 6 bases and J lost 2, with 12 bases in between. CDR3 protein: CASRRAGSTDTQYF. CDR3 nucleotide sequence: TGTGCCAGCAGGAGGGCCGGCTCCACAGATACGCAGTATTTT.

The rearrangement joins TRBV9 to TRBJ2-3, with 8 bases lining up with TRBD2. CDR3 length equals 16 residues. Germline CDR1 is SGDLS and CDR2 is YYNGEE. With 0 bases clipped from V and 2 bases from J, the junction kept 5 bases outside the gene matches. Here the CDR3 DNA reads TGTGCCAGCAGCGTAGCGGGAGGGCCCCCCACAGATACGCAGTATTTT. It encodes CASSVAGGPPTDTQYF.

The chain joins TRBV18 to TRBJ2-7; D perhaps matches TRBD2 (5 bases). The germline V and J ends were trimmed by 2 bases and 3 bases, with 17 bases remaining between them. Germline loops: CDR1 KGHSH, CDR2 LQKENI. This CDR3 region has 16 residues. In DNA, the CDR3 is TGTGCCAGCTCACCAATGGACTCACTTAACGGCTACGAGCAGTACTTC. Translating gives CASSPMDSLNGYEQYF.

A few counts support this clone. The chain is built from TRBV11-2 and TRBJ2-5; 15 bases match TRBD2. Germline trimming cut 6 bases from V and 5 bases from J; bases unmatched to any gene: 7. The CDR3 spans 16 residues. Germline V CDR1 and CDR2: SGHAT, FQNNGV. CDR3 residues: CASRPRTSGRGETQYF. CDR3 DNA sequence: TGTGCCAGCAGGCCTAGGACTAGCGGGAGGGGCGAGACCCAGTACTTC.

This CDR3 is CASSIDPTEKAFF. As DNA, the CDR3 is TGTGCCAGCAGCATCGACCCGACGGAGAAAGCTTTCTTT. This chain connects TRBV11-3 to TRBJ1-1; D is unresolved. CDR3 length: 13 residues. V shed 5 bases and J shed 9 bases, with 16 bases lying between them. Looked up from germline, CDR1 is SGHNT and CDR2 is YENEEA.

The rearrangement uses TRBV6-5 and TRBJ2-2; the D is unclear. The CDR3 covers 15 residues. Germline values: CDR1 MNHEY, CDR2 SVGAGI. V shed 0 bases and J shed 4 bases, with 9 bases lying between them. This CDR3 is CASSYSTFSTGELFF. In DNA, the CDR3 is TGTGCCAGCAGTTACTCGACATTCTCCACCGGGGAGCTGTTTTTT.

The chain has TRBV24-1 and TRBJ2-3, with 10 bases identical to TRBD1. Trimming cost V 5 bases and J 3 bases; bases outside gene matches: 10. The length of the CDR3 is 17 residues. The germline gives CDR1 KGHDR, CDR2 SFDVKD. In DNA, the CDR3 is TGTGCCACCAGTGGATTTGCGGGACAGGGGATTACAGATACGCAGTATTTT. It is translated as CATSGFAGQGITDTQYF.

This rearrangement joins TRBV5-4 to TRBJ2-7; 7 nucleotides match TRBD1. Germline V gene sequence: CDR1 SGHNT, CDR2 YYREEE (reference sequence). With 2 bases clipped from V and 0 bases from J, the junction kept 2 bases outside the gene matches. The CDR3 has 14 amino acids. The CDR3 coding sequence is TGTGCCAGCAGCTTACAGGGGAGCTCCTACGAGCAGTACTTC. Translation: CASSLQGSSYEQYF.

The V call is TRBV28, the J call TRBJ2-1, with D tentatively TRBD2 (6 bases). The CDR3 spans 16 residues. V dropped 6 bases and J dropped 1 base, with 16 bases sitting between them. Germline V CDR1 and CDR2: MDHEN, SYDVKM. CDR3 loop: CASSLPGLLSYNEQFF. In nucleotides, the CDR3 is TGTGCCAGCAGCCTGCCGGGACTTCTATCCTACAATGAGCAGTTCTTC.

The count of this clone is one. The V gene is TRBV28, the J gene TRBJ2-4; TRBD1 agrees at 8 bases. The CDR3 runs 14 residues. Trimming removed 3 bases from V and 6 bases from J; junction bases left unmatched: 4. The V gene's germline CDR1 is MDHEN and CDR2 SYDVKM. Written as DNA, the CDR3 is TGTGCCAGCAGTTTGGGGCAGGGGGCAAACATTCAGTACTTC. Residues: CASSLGQGANIQYF.

This clone was observed a few times. This sequence joins TRBV3-1 (or the pseudogene TRBV3-2) and TRBJ1-1; no clear D. This CDR3 is built from 16 residues. The V and J ends lost 4 bases and 1 base respectively, with 16 bases between them. Looked up from germline, CDR1 is LGHDT and CDR2 is YNNKEL (reference sequence). The DNA for the CDR3 is TGTGCCAGCAGCCGCACCTTCTCAGTCAGGAACACTGAAGCTTTCTTT. Translation: CASSRTFSVRNTEAFF.

This chain links TRBV28 with TRBJ2-2; D is undetermined. V lost 5 bases, J lost 1 base, and 14 bases lay in between. CDR1 and CDR2 from the germline V gene are MDHEN and SYDVKM. There are 16 residues in the CDR3. In DNA form, the CDR3 reads TGTGCCAGCAGTCTCACGATAACAAAGAACACCGGGGAGCTGTTTTTT. Translating gives CASSLTITKNTGELFF.

V gene TRBV11-2 combines with J gene TRBJ2-5, with D maybe TRBD2 (6 bases). V shed 4 bases and J shed 3 bases, with 12 bases lying between them. Germline CDR1 and CDR2: SGHAT and FQNNGV. The CDR3 contains 14 residues. The CDR3 bases are TGTGCCAGCAGCTGGGGACTGGTTAAAGAGACCCAGTACTTC. Its protein product is CASSWGLVKETQYF.

This chain joins TRBV4-3 and TRBJ2-3; perhaps TRBD1 as D (5 bases). Germline CDR1 and CDR2: LGHNA and YSLEER. The CDR3 has 15 amino acids. V was trimmed by 1 base and J by 0 bases, leaving 8 bases between them. The CDR3, as DNA: TGCGCCAGCAGCCAAGGACAGCCTAGCACAGATACGCAGTATTTT. Its protein is CASSQGQPSTDTQYF.

The gene calls are TRBV20-1 and TRBJ2-1; possibly TRBD1 for D (5 bases). Per the germline V gene, CDR1 is DFQATT and CDR2 is SNEGSKA (reference sequence). V was pared by 3 bases and J by 8 bases, with 14 bases between. The CDR3 totals 13 residues. The CDR3 sequence: CSASRRVQDEQFF. Written as DNA, the CDR3 is TGCAGTGCTAGTCGCAGGGTCCAGGATGAGCAGTTCTTC.

V is TRBV5-1 and J is TRBJ2-7, with TRBD1 matching over 7 bases. The germline V gene has CDR1 SGHRS and CDR2 YFSETQ. V lost 7 bases to trimming and J lost 4 bases; unmatched junction nucleotides: 5. This CDR3 has 12 residues. The CDR3 bases are TGCGCCAGCGGGACAGAGGTTTACGAGCAGTACTTC. Amino acids: CASGTEVYEQYF. The full variable domain, its missing parts supplied by reference TRBV5-1 and TRBJ2-7, is KAGVTQTPRYLIKTRGQQVTLSCSPISGHRSVSWYQQTPGQGLQFLFEYFSETQRNKGNFPGRFSGRQFSNSRSEMNVSTLELGDSALYLCASGTEVYEQYFGPGTRLTVT.